Included here is one T cell receptor beta chain sequence, with context. Its target is not known. Germline loops: CDR1 MDHEN, CDR2 SYDVKM. This CDR3 is 18 amino acids long. Trimming at V came to 5 bases and at J to 5 bases, leaving 15 bases not matched to a gene. The data are from a study of T cell responses to AZD1222 COVID-19 vaccine. Study-wide points: Nearly half of unique spike-specific TCRs reportedly avoided B.1.351 and B.1.1.7 mutated regions. Distributed over spike, vaccine-associated CD4 TCRs predominated at 160-218 and 743-854. Clonal diversity may have been underestimated in mostly white British donors. Recipients of AZD1222 seropositive at baseline numbered only 5 or 6.

The data were produced by immunoSEQ multiplex PCR, yet TCRdb's version contains in-frame clones alone and is incomplete. The table has 140,000 or so clones, 89% seen once. This receptor was taken from an adult who received the AZD1222 COVID-19 vaccine. Specimen: peripheral blood, collected 28 days after the second AZD1222 dose. The V gene is TRBV28, the J gene TRBJ1-1; 12 positions agree with TRBD1. The CDR3: CASSPPLRDRGLETEAFF. The CDR3 DNA reads as TGTGCCAGCAGTCCCCCGCTGCGGGACAGGGGGCTGGAAACTGAAGCTTTCTTT.